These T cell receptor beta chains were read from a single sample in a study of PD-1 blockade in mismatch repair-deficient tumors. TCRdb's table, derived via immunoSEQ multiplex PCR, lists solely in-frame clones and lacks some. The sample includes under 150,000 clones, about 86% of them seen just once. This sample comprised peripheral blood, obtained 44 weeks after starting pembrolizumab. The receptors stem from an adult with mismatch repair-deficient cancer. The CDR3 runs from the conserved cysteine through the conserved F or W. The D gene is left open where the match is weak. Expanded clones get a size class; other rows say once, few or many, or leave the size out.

CASSQVRLGGTDTQYF | TGCGCCAGCAGCCAAGTTCGACTCGGTGGTACAGATACGCAGTATTTT | . | TRBV4-1 | . | TRBJ2-3
CASSARRMVDTQYF | TGTGCCAGCAGTGCTCGTCGGATGGTAGATACGCAGTATTTT | . | TRBV2 | . | TRBJ2-3
CASSPGTQYEQYF | TGTGCCAGCAGCCCCGGGACACAATACGAGCAGTACTTC | . | TRBV6-5 | . | TRBJ2-7
CASSLALADTQYF | TGTGCCAGCAGCTTAGCTCTAGCAGATACGCAGTATTTT | . | TRBV7-2 | . | TRBJ2-3
CASSTDGTNIQYF | TGCGCCAGCAGCACGGACGGTACAAACATTCAGTACTTC | . | TRBV5-1 | . | TRBJ2-4
CASSLATSGRDEQFF | TGTGCCAGCAGCTTAGCGACTAGCGGGCGGGATGAGCAGTTCTTC | TRBD2 | TRBV5-5 | . | TRBJ2-1
CASSLDMASTYEQYF | TGTGCCAGCAGTTTAGATATGGCCTCAACCTACGAGCAGTACTTC | . | TRBV27 | . | TRBJ2-7
CASSIEGVNTEAFF | TGTGCCAGTAGTATCGAGGGCGTGAACACTGAAGCTTTCTTT | . | TRBV19 | . | TRBJ1-1
CASSDSAGEADTQYF | TGTGCCAGCAGTGACTCGGCGGGAGAGGCAGATACGCAGTATTTT | TRBD2 | TRBV6-4 | . | TRBJ2-3
CASNARSIDYGYTF | TGTGCCAGTAACGCAAGGAGCATCGACTATGGCTACACCTTC | . | TRBV19 | . | TRBJ1-2
CASSQTGGGETQYF | TGCGCCAGCAGCCAGACAGGGGGAGGAGAGACCCAGTACTTC | TRBD1 | TRBV4-1 | . | TRBJ2-5
CASSPGSVSSYNEQFF | TGTGCCAGCAGCCCTGGTAGCGTTAGCTCCTACAATGAGCAGTTCTTC | . | TRBV9 | . | TRBJ2-1
CSVVLAGAYEQYF | TGCAGCGTTGTACTAGCGGGAGCCTACGAGCAGTACTTC | TRBD2 | TRBV29-1 | . | TRBJ2-7
CASSLRPGGPNTGELFF | TGTGCCAGCAGCCTCAGGCCGGGAGGGCCGAACACCGGGGAGCTGTTTTTT | TRBD2 | TRBV7-2 | . | TRBJ2-2
CASSLGRINEKLFF | TGTGCCAGCAGCTTGGGTAGGATTAATGAAAAACTGTTTTTT | . | TRBV5-6 | . | TRBJ1-4
CAWSVQDREEQYF | TGTGCCTGGAGTGTACAGGACAGGGAAGAGCAGTACTTC | TRBD1 | TRBV30 | . | TRBJ2-7
CASSDIWGTGAFF | TGTGCCAGCAGTGATATCTGGGGGACAGGGGCTTTCTTT | TRBD1 | TRBV6-1 | . | TRBJ1-1
CASRPGQGVGLGTGELFF | TGTGCCAGCAGACCGGGACAGGGGGTGGGTTTGGGCACCGGGGAGCTGTTTTTT | TRBD1 | TRBV27 | . | TRBJ2-2
CASSLGSGRPYEQYF | TGTGCCAGCAGCTTAGGGAGCGGGAGACCCTACGAGCAGTACTTC | TRBD2 | TRBV7-9 | . | TRBJ2-7
CATALRGGGYEQYF | TGTGCCACCGCCCTCCGAGGGGGCGGATACGAGCAGTACTTC | TRBD1 | TRBV15 | . | TRBJ2-7
CASAKGRERINEQFF | TGTGCCAGTGCGAAAGGGCGGGAGAGAATTAATGAGCAGTTCTTC | TRBD2 | TRBV19 | . | TRBJ2-1
CASSRPGLYFYEQYF | TGCGCCAGCAGTCGGCCGGGCCTTTACTTCTACGAGCAGTACTTC | . | TRBV23-1 | . | TRBJ2-7
CASSFVGQGNQPQHF | TGTGCCAGCAGTTTCGTCGGACAGGGAAATCAGCCCCAGCATTTT | TRBD1 | TRBV28 | . | TRBJ1-5
CASSLAVGGAGRDEQFF | TGCGCCAGCAGCTTGGCCGTTGGTGGGGCGGGCAGAGATGAGCAGTTCTTC | . | TRBV5-1 | . | TRBJ2-1
CASSLALYRRMGEKLFF | TGTGCCAGCAGCTTAGCGCTGTATCGGAGAATGGGTGAAAAACTGTTTTTT | . | TRBV7-9 | . | TRBJ1-4
CASSYTRQGTYNEQFF | TGCGCCAGCAGTTATACTCGACAGGGCACCTACAATGAGCAGTTCTTC | TRBD1 | TRBV4-1 | once | TRBJ2-1
CASSPAGAVQETQYF | TGCGCCAGCAGCCCGGCCGGGGCTGTCCAAGAGACCCAGTACTTC | . | TRBV5-1 | . | TRBJ2-5
CASSFGANSNYGYTF | TGTGCCAGCAGTTTTGGGGCGAATTCCAACTATGGCTACACCTTC | . | TRBV27 | . | TRBJ1-2
CASSVARGTSGSLRYEQFF | TGTGCCAGCAGCGTAGCTCGGGGGACTAGCGGGAGCCTACGCTATGAGCAGTTCTTC | TRBD2 | TRBV9 | once | TRBJ2-1
CASSYLGATDTQYF | TGTGCCAGCAGTTACCTGGGGGCCACAGATACGCAGTATTTT | . | TRBV6-5 | . | TRBJ2-3
CASSGNGYSGNTIYF | TGTGCCAGCAGTGGAAACGGGTACTCTGGAAACACCATATATTTT | . | TRBV9 | . | TRBJ1-3
CASSQAGTERGEQYF | TGTGCCAGCAGCCAAGCCGGGACAGAGCGCGGCGAGCAGTACTTC | TRBD1 | TRBV16 | many | TRBJ2-7
CASSLGVGYTF | TGCGCCAGCAGCTTGGGCGTAGGCTACACCTTC | . | TRBV5-1 | . | TRBJ1-2
CASNIPVPDTQYF | TGTGCCAGCAACATCCCGGTGCCGGATACGCAGTATTTT | . | TRBV6-5 | few | TRBJ2-3
CASTLTGVRYNEQFF | TGTGCCAGCACCTTAACAGGGGTTCGATACAATGAGCAGTTCTTC | TRBD1 | TRBV28 | . | TRBJ2-1
CASSGAGEGSEQYF | TGTGCCAGCAGTGGGGCGGGAGAGGGGTCCGAGCAGTACTTC | TRBD2 | TRBV2 | . | TRBJ2-7
CASSFGATGPEAFF | TGTGCCAGCAGCTTCGGGGCCACGGGGCCTGAAGCTTTCTTT | . | TRBV7-9 | . | TRBJ1-1
CASSMTGMNTGELFF | TGTGCCAGCAGCATGACAGGGATGAACACCGGGGAGCTGTTTTTT | TRBD1 | TRBV9 | . | TRBJ2-2
CASSLARYWGNNEQFF | TGTGCCAGCAGCTTGGCCCGGTATTGGGGCAACAATGAGCAGTTCTTC | . | TRBV5-6 | . | TRBJ2-1
CASSEGSHPSDTQYF | TGTGCCAGCAGTGAGGGCTCGCATCCGTCCGATACGCAGTATTTT | . | TRBV6-4 | . | TRBJ2-3
CASKTGEAKRGYTF | TGTGCCAGTAAGACAGGGGAGGCCAAGAGAGGCTACACCTTC | TRBD1 | TRBV6-5 | few | TRBJ1-2
CASSRLAENEQFF | TGTGCCAGCAGTCGGCTAGCGGAGAATGAGCAGTTCTTC | TRBD2 | TRBV25-1 | . | TRBJ2-1
CASSPLESTGELFF | TGTGCCAGCAGTCCCCTAGAGTCCACCGGGGAGCTGTTTTTT | . | TRBV6-5 | . | TRBJ2-2
CASTLTGGASYNEQFF | TGCGCCAGCACTCTAACGGGAGGAGCCTCCTACAATGAGCAGTTCTTC | TRBD2 | TRBV5-1 | few | TRBJ2-1
CASSQDTTYIYEQYF | TGCGCCAGCAGCCAAGACACAACATATATCTACGAGCAGTACTTC | . | TRBV4-1 | . | TRBJ2-7
CASSLGAGGVEPQHF | TGCGCCAGCAGCTTGGGAGCAGGTGGAGTAGAGCCCCAGCATTTT | . | TRBV5-1 | . | TRBJ1-5
CASSQIWDRGTDTQYF | TGCGCCAGCAGCCAAATTTGGGACAGGGGTACAGATACGCAGTATTTT | TRBD1 | TRBV4-3 | . | TRBJ2-3
CASSLDPQGNYGYTF | TGCGCCAGCAGCTTGGACCCGCAGGGTAACTATGGCTACACCTTC | . | TRBV5-1 | few | TRBJ1-2
CASIGQAAYEQYF | TGTGCCAGCATAGGACAGGCGGCCTACGAGCAGTACTTC | TRBD1 | TRBV6-1 | . | TRBJ2-7
CASSLRTQSYEQYF | TGTGCCAGCAGCCTCCGGACTCAATCCTACGAGCAGTACTTC | . | TRBV13 | . | TRBJ2-7
CASSPGQSGNTIYF | TGCGCCAGCAGCCCTGGACAGTCTGGAAACACCATATATTTT | . | TRBV5-1 | . | TRBJ1-3
CASSQAQAGYEQYF | TGTGCCAGCAGCCAAGCACAGGCCGGCTACGAGCAGTACTTC | . | TRBV14 | . | TRBJ2-7
CASSSRQGSYEQYF | TGTGCCAGCAGCTCACGACAGGGTTCCTACGAGCAGTACTTC | TRBD1 | TRBV7-2 | . | TRBJ2-7
CATSSSRDLGTDTQYF | TGTGCCACCAGCAGCTCCAGGGATTTGGGTACAGATACGCAGTATTTT | . | TRBV15 | . | TRBJ2-3